Below are 13 T cell receptor beta chains sequenced from a single sample in a study of T cell responses to AZD1222 COVID-19 vaccine. Profiled with immunoSEQ multiplex PCR; TCRdb holds only in-frame clones, not every one. The data show 200,000 or so clones, with 80% to 90% seen just once and roughly 6% held by the top ten. Source: peripheral blood, taken on day 0 of AZD1222 vaccination. Receptors originate from an adult in good health.

This CDR3 is CASSPVSSGANVLTF. CDR3 in DNA: TGTGCCAGCAGCCCGGTGAGCTCTGGGGCCAACGTCCTGACTTTC. V is TRBV5-4 and J is TRBJ2-6; D ambiguous. CDR1 SGHNT and CDR2 YYREEE come from the germline V gene (reference sequence). The germline V and J ends were trimmed by 4 bases and 0 bases, with 8 bases remaining between them. This CDR3 comprises 15 residues.

The V gene is TRBV6-5, the J gene TRBJ2-1; TRBD2 agrees at 7 bases. Germline V gives CDR1 MNHEY, CDR2 SVGAGI. CDR3 size: 16 residues. Germline trimming cut 0 bases from V and 9 bases from J; bases unmatched to any gene: 11. CDR3 DNA: TGTGCCAGCAGTTACTCCCACAGCGGGGAGGGAGGTGAGCAGTTCTTC. Its protein product is CASSYSHSGEGGEQFF.

CDR3 region: CASSPPLSLAGAKTQYF. The CDR3 coding sequence is TGTGCCAGCTCACCACCTTTAAGTCTAGCGGGAGCAAAGACCCAGTACTTC. This sequence joins TRBV18 and TRBJ2-5; TRBD2 aligns across 10 bases. J lost 6 bases, V lost 0 bases, and 10 bases had no gene match. The CDR3 loop spans 17 amino acids. In germline, CDR1 is KGHSH, CDR2 LQKENI.

The sample holds a few counts of this clone. The chain uses TRBV14 and TRBJ1-6, with no clear D. There are 13 residues in the CDR3. Germline CDR1 is SGHDN and CDR2 is FVKESK. V was cut by 1 base and J by 9 bases, with 7 bases left in between. The DNA for the CDR3 is TGTGCCAGCAGCCAAGTTCCCTCTTCACCCCTCCACTTT. Translating it yields CASSQVPSSPLHF.

The V and J genes are TRBV5-4 and TRBJ2-5; TRBD1 agrees at 7 bases. V trimming: 2 bases; J trimming: 2 bases; junction bases outside the gene matches: 6. This CDR3 is built from 15 residues. The germline V gene encodes CDR1 SGHNT and CDR2 YYREEE (reference sequence). The CDR3 bases are TGTGCCAGCAGCTTAGGGGGACAGCAACAAGAGACCCAGTACTTC. This gives the protein CASSLGGQQQETQYF.

The chain recombines TRBV27 with TRBJ1-2; 9 nucleotides match TRBD1. After removal of 6 bases from V and 8 bases from J, the junction contained 13 bases not matched to a gene. Looked up from germline, CDR1 is MNHEY and CDR2 is SMNVEV (reference sequence). The CDR3 spans 15 residues. The CDR3, as DNA: TGTGCCAGCAGACCTCCCGGGACAGGGACAGGCGGCTACACCTTC. Translating it yields CASRPPGTGTGGYTF.

This clone has just a few counts. The gene calls are TRBV10-1 and TRBJ2-2; 7 bases map to TRBD2. Trimming at V came to 11 bases and at J to 5 bases, leaving 8 bases not matched to a gene. The CDR3 totals 13 residues. CDR1 and CDR2 (germline): WNHNN, SYGVQD (reference sequence). The CDR3 DNA reads as TGCGCCTCCCAGAACGGGGGGACCGGGGAGCTGTTTTTT. Amino acid sequence: CASQNGGTGELFF.

The V gene is TRBV6-4, the J gene TRBJ2-1, with 11 bases that match TRBD2. This CDR3 contains 14 residues. V trimming: 6 bases; J trimming: 6 bases; junction bases outside the gene matches: 4. Germline CDR1 MRHNA, CDR2 SNTAGT. The CDR3 DNA reads TGTGCCAGCAGGGGACTAGCGGAGGGCAATGAGCAGTTCTTC. It codes for CASRGLAEGNEQFF.

This sequence joins TRBV28 and TRBJ1-2; TRBD1 might be the D (5 bases). Germline-derived CDR1 and CDR2 are MDHEN and SYDVKM. The CDR3 length is 13 residues. CDR3 DNA sequence: TGTACCGTAGCGGGGCCGCGCGAATATGGCTACACCTTC. This codes for CTVAGPREYGYTF.

This rearrangement joins TRBV29-1 to TRBJ2-7, with 7 bases aligning to TRBD2. Germline assignment: CDR1 SQVTM and CDR2 ANQGSEA. V was clipped by 5 bases and J by 2 bases; unmatched bases: 3. This CDR3 is built from 12 residues. The CDR3 loop reads CSVSGATYEQYF. For the CDR3, the DNA is TGCAGCGTTAGCGGGGCCACCTACGAGCAGTACTTC.

V gene TRBV19 combines with J gene TRBJ1-2; perhaps TRBD1 as D (5 bases). V was trimmed by 8 bases and J by 3 bases, leaving 10 bases between them. The CDR3 loop spans 12 amino acids. Germline assignment: CDR1 LNHDA and CDR2 SQIVND (reference sequence). CDR3 amino acids: CASSDRDYGYTF. The CDR3 region has the DNA TGTGCCAGTTCCGACAGAGACTATGGCTACACCTTC.

The chain carries TRBV18 and TRBJ2-5; possible D gene TRBD1, 6 bases. The CDR3 loop spans 16 amino acids. V lost 0 bases and J lost 3, with 14 bases in between. The germline V gene has CDR1 KGHSH and CDR2 LQKENI. The CDR3: CASSPPGTLLKETQYF. In nucleotides, the CDR3 is TGTGCCAGCTCACCACCCGGGACACTATTAAAAGAGACCCAGTACTTC.

The V and J genes are TRBV2 and TRBJ1-5; D is unclear. The CDR3 is 15 amino acids. Germline V CDR1 and CDR2: SNHLY, FYNNEI. V gave up 2 bases and J gave up 0 bases, with 8 bases separating them. In DNA form, the CDR3 reads TGTGCCAGCAGTGAACGGGCGGCTAGCAATCAGCCCCAGCATTTT. This translates into CASSERAASNQPQHF.